This T cell receptor (beta chain) was identified during a study of blood T cells in healthy people across ages. Study results and caveats: When set beside aged donors, long-lived donors presented more naive CD4+ cells and higher diversity. Roughly linear declines in TCR beta diversity per million T cells occurred with age.

The germline CDR1 and CDR2 sequences are MNHEY and SMNVEV (reference sequence). This CDR3 has 13 residues. V was trimmed by 0 bases and J by 6 bases, leaving 9 bases between them. As for this clonotype: The antigen is not known.

It was with a sample-barcoded 5' primer and a J-beta primer mix that a second PCR of roughly 7 to 12 cycles was run. Any given sample supplied a minimum of 3 million CDR3-containing paired-end reads. TCRdb used MiXCR to reprocess the 5' RACE reads, holding one entry per CDR3 protein. The sample carries about 510,000 distinct CDR3 sequences, approximately 26% recorded once. A further study also used this sample, focusing on T cells of mothers and their children. That source notes: A few mothers and their six children, all healthy Caucasians, donated.

The TCR sequence derives from a boy between 2 and 10 years old in good health. The V and J genes are TRBV27 and TRBJ2-7; D unclear. Sequenced: blood. CDR3 bases: TGTGCCAGCAGTTTATCCTCATTTGGCGAGCAGTACTTC. Its protein product is CASSLSSFGEQYF.